This TCR beta chain comes out of a study of blood T cell repertoires in COVID-19. This clone was counted a few times. Measured with immunoSEQ multiplex PCR; TCRdb has only the in-frame clones, and not every one. Among about 360,000 clones listed, approximately 91% were seen once. The sample consisted of PBMCs or T cells enriched from blood (not recorded which). The sequence was obtained from a woman in her forties with acute COVID-19.

CDR3 amino acids: CASSLAGSYNSPLHF. CDR3 DNA: TGTGCCAGCAGCTTGGCCGGGAGTTATAATTCACCCCTCCACTTT. The chain combines TRBV5-8 with TRBJ1-6, with D uncertain. Germline V gene data show CDR1 as SGHTS and CDR2 as YDEGEE. The CDR3 totals 15 residues. V was trimmed by 0 bases and J by 4 bases, leaving 8 bases between them.